These 16 T cell receptor beta chains were all obtained from the same sample, sequenced in a study of cytomegalovirus exposure and HLA in healthy donors. Primers included in the PCR were 60 Vbeta and 13 Jbeta primers. Some clones are missing from TCRdb's copy, which holds only in-frame ones; the method was immunoSEQ multiplex PCR. The profile covers 55,000 to 70,000 clones, with just over 85% appearing a single time and 1.5% to 2% taken by the ten largest. Sequenced sample: PBMCs. These receptor sequences come from a woman in her thirties in good health and CMV-seronegative.

This clone was picked up a small number of times. V usage is TRBV5-6 and J usage is TRBJ2-1; 8 positions match TRBD2. The junction had 12 bases not matched to a gene; V was cut back by 4 bases and J by 0 bases. Germline CDR1 reads SGHDT; CDR2 reads YYEEEE. CDR3 length: 18 residues. Here the CDR3 reads CASSKRRSSGYSYNEQFF. CDR3 nucleotide sequence: TGTGCCAGCAGCAAAAGGCGGTCTAGCGGGTACTCCTACAATGAGCAGTTCTTC.

J is TRBJ2-1 and V is TRBV19; the match to TRBD2 covers 7 bases. Germline CDR1 reads LNHDA; CDR2 reads SQIVND (reference sequence). V trimming: 5 bases; J trimming: 2 bases; junction bases outside the gene matches: 6. This CDR3 is 15 amino acids long. In nucleotides, the CDR3 is TGTGCCAGTAGTTCGGCTAGCGGACCCTACAATGAGCAGTTCTTC. Its protein is CASSSASGPYNEQFF.

This clone was observed a few times. This chain links TRBV28 with TRBJ2-7; possibly TRBD1 for D (6 bases). Germline CDR1 reads MDHEN; CDR2 reads SYDVKM. V was shortened by 3 bases and J by 0 bases, with 9 bases between the two germline ends. CDR3 length equals 14 residues. CDR3 in amino acids: CASSFLTGSYEQYF. The CDR3 nucleotides are TGTGCCAGCAGTTTCCTGACAGGCTCCTACGAGCAGTACTTC.

The chain carries TRBV5-1 and TRBJ2-5; 9 nucleotides align to TRBD2. The germline V gene encodes CDR1 SGHRS and CDR2 YFSETQ. The CDR3 extends over 16 amino acids. Losses at the gene ends were 3 bases for V and 5 bases for J; bases not matched to a gene: 11. This CDR3 reads CASSSLIAGAGETQYF. For the CDR3, the DNA is TGCGCCAGCAGCTCCTTGATAGCGGGAGCGGGCGAGACCCAGTACTTC.

V is TRBV28 and J is TRBJ2-1; 7 bases line up with TRBD2. V was pared by 1 base and J by 2 bases, with 5 bases of the junction left unmatched. CDR3 size: 16 residues. The germline V gene encodes CDR1 MDHEN and CDR2 SYDVKM. The DNA of the CDR3 is TGTGCCAGCAGTTTATTTAGGGAGGGCCCCTACAATGAGCAGTTCTTC. Translating gives CASSLFREGPYNEQFF.

This sequence joins TRBV9 and TRBJ1-1, with a tentative D call TRBD1 (6 bases). The CDR3 runs 16 residues. Germline values: CDR1 SGDLS, CDR2 YYNGEE. V dropped 3 bases and J dropped 0 bases, with 15 bases sitting between them. DNA for the CDR3: TGTGCCAGCAGCGCCTCCAGGGGTTCCCTGAACACTGAAGCTTTCTTT. Its protein is CASSASRGSLNTEAFF.

This clone was picked up a small number of times. This sequence joins TRBV30 and TRBJ2-5; D call uncertain. Per the germline V gene, CDR1 is GTSNPN and CDR2 is SVGIG (reference sequence). The V and J ends lost 0 bases and 9 bases respectively, with 11 bases between them. This CDR3 contains 12 residues. The CDR3 DNA reads as TGTGCCTGGAGTGTACTAACGACGCCCCAGTACTTC. Encoded protein: CAWSVLTTPQYF.

CDR3 in amino acids: CASSGDRNTGELFF. The DNA for the CDR3 is TGTGCCAGCAGCGGGGACAGGAACACCGGGGAGCTGTTTTTT. This chain connects TRBV9 to TRBJ2-2, with 7 positions matching TRBD1. The CDR3 spans 14 residues. With 3 bases clipped from V and 1 base from J, the junction kept 0 bases outside the gene matches. In germline, CDR1 is SGDLS, CDR2 YYNGEE.

The count of this clone is one. The chain couples TRBV10-1 to TRBJ1-1, with 7 bases lining up with TRBD1. Losses at the gene ends were 6 bases for V and 1 base for J; bases not matched to a gene: 5. Germline V CDR1 and CDR2: WNHNN, SYGVQD (reference sequence). This CDR3 is built from 14 residues. The CDR3: CASRAGDRNTEAFF. CDR3 coding DNA: TGCGCCAGCAGGGCTGGGGACAGGAACACTGAAGCTTTCTTT.

The chain is built from TRBV9 and TRBJ2-5, with TRBD2 matching 12 bases. V lost 2 bases to trimming and J lost 3 bases; unmatched junction nucleotides: 11. CDR1 SGDLS and CDR2 YYNGEE come from the germline V gene. CDR3 length equals 18 residues. The CDR3 DNA sequence: TGTGCCAGCAGCGTGGGGGCTAGCGGGAGGGCCGGGGAAGAGACCCAGTACTTC. It encodes CASSVGASGRAGEETQYF.

In its sample, this clone was seen a few times. The chain recombines TRBV5-4 with TRBJ2-2, with 7 positions matching TRBD1. This CDR3 has 16 amino acids. Germline assignment: CDR1 SGHNT and CDR2 YYREEE (reference sequence). V lost 5 bases and J lost 6; bases outside the gene matches: 13. CDR3 residues: CASSSRSTGISGELFF. Here the CDR3 DNA reads TGTGCCAGCAGTTCCAGATCGACAGGGATTTCCGGGGAGCTGTTTTTT.

The CDR3 nucleotides are TGTGCCAGCAGCTTAGATTCTAGGAGTGGCTACACCTTC. It yields the protein CASSLDSRSGYTF. The chain joins TRBV7-9 to TRBJ1-2; D uncertain. Germline loops: CDR1 SEHNR, CDR2 FQNEAQ (reference sequence). V dropped 1 base and J dropped 7 bases, with 10 bases sitting between them. The CDR3 totals 13 residues.

The gene calls are TRBV7-9 and TRBJ1-1, with 9 bases aligning to TRBD1. Germline values: CDR1 SEHNR, CDR2 FQNEAQ (reference sequence). There are 16 residues in the CDR3. V shed 5 bases, J shed 1 base, and the junction held 8 bases outside the gene matches. CDR3 sequence (DNA): TGTGCCAGCAGCACCTACAGGGGGCGTGGGAACACTGAAGCTTTCTTT. Translation: CASSTYRGRGNTEAFF.

The genes are TRBV7-9 and TRBJ1-4, with 10 bases aligning to TRBD1. The CDR3 sequence is 15 residues long. CDR1 and CDR2 from the germline V gene are SEHNR and FQNEAQ (reference sequence). V shed 4 bases and J 4 bases; nucleotides not matched to a gene: 3. In nucleotides, the CDR3 is TGTGCCAGCAGCTCCGGGACAGGGGATAATGAAAAACTGTTTTTT. It codes for CASSSGTGDNEKLFF.

V gene TRBV25-1 combines with J gene TRBJ1-1; the D gene is possibly TRBD1 (5 bases). V lost 8 bases to trimming and J lost 3 bases, with 22 bases between them. The CDR3 consists of 16 residues. In germline, CDR1 is MGHDK, CDR2 SYGVNS. CDR3 protein: CASWGGASKGYTEAFF. The DNA for the CDR3 is TGTGCCAGCTGGGGCGGAGCCTCGAAGGGGTACACTGAAGCTTTCTTT.

The rearrangement uses TRBV28 and TRBJ1-1; possibly TRBD1 for D (5 bases). V was clipped by 6 bases and J by 7 bases, with 15 bases between them. There are 13 residues in the CDR3. Per germline, CDR1 MDHEN and CDR2 SYDVKM. This chain's CDR3 is CASSLPVTGEAFF. CDR3 bases: TGTGCCAGCAGCCTTCCCGTCACAGGTGAAGCTTTCTTT. Together with reference TRBV28 and TRBJ1-1, the CDR3 gives the full variable domain: DVKVTQSSRYLVKRTGEKVFLECVQDMDHENMFWYRQDPGLGLRLIYFSYDVKMKEKGDIPEGYSVSREKKERFSLILESASTNQTSMYLCASSLPVTGEAFFGQGTRLTVV.